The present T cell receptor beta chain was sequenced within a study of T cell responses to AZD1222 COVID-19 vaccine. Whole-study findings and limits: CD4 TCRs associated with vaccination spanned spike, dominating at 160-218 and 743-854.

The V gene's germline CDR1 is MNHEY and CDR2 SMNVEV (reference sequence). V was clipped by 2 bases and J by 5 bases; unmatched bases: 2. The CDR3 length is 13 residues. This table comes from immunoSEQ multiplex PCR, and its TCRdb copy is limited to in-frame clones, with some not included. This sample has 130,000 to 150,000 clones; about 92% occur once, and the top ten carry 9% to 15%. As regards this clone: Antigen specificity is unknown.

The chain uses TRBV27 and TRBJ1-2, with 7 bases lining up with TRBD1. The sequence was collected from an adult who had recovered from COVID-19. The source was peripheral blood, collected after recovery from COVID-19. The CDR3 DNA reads TGTGCCAGCAGTTTAGACAGGGAGTATGGCTACACCTTC. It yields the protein CASSLDREYGYTF.